This TCR beta chain derives from a study of CD8 T cells in Susac syndrome. General study points: There was no clonal expansion in the CD4+ T cell repertoires of Susac syndrome.

RNA was extracted with the RNeasy kit, and a quantity of roughly 0.5 to 1 ug was reverse transcribed using random hexamers. TCRdb ran MiXCR on the immunoSEQ multiplex PCR reads and lists one entry per CDR3 protein. The sample has 130,000 or so distinct CDR3 sequences; 95% to 96% are singletons. The CDR3 sequence is 13 residues long. CDR1 and CDR2 (germline): SQVTM, ANQGSEA. V lost 4 bases to trimming and J lost 2 bases, with 11 bases between them. While CD8+ and CD4+ T cells were isolated negatively, TEMRA cells were enriched by FACS. Concerning this clonotype: Its antigen is still unknown.

The sequencing sample was made of CD4+ T cells from PBMCs. This clonotype originated in a human donor with Susac syndrome. The J gene is TRBJ2-5, the V gene TRBV29-1; a weak D match, TRBD1 (6 bases). CDR3 sequence (DNA): TGCAGCGTTGCCGGGACACTACAAGAGACCCAGTACTTC. It codes for CSVAGTLQETQYF.